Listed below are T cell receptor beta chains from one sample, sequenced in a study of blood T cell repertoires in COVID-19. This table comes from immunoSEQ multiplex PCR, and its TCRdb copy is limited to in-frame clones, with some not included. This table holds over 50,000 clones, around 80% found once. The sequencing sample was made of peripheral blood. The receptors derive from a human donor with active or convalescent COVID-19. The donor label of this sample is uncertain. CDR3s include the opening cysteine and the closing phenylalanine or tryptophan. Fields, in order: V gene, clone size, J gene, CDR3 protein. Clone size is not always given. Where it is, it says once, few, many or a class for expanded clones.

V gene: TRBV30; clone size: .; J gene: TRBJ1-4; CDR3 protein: CAWSGQLWEKLFF
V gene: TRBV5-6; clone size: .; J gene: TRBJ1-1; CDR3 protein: CASSGSTGADTEAFF
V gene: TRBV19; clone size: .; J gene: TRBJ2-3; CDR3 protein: CASMGDWRSEDTQYF
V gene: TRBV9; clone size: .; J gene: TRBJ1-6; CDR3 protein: CASSVGGQGNNSPLHF
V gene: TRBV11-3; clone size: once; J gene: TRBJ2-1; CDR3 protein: CASSSLGGRYNEQFF
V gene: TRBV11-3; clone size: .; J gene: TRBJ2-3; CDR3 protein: CASSRGGADTQYF
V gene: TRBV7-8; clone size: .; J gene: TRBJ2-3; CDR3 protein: CASSLARVSSTDTQYF
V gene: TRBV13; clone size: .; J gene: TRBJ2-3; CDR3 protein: CASVKFGTDTQYF
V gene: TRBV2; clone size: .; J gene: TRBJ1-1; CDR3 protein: CASSDSGYTEAFF
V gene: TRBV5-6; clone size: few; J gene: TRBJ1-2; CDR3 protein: CASSEGGPYGYTF
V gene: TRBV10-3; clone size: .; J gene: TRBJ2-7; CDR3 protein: CAISGGQGRNYEQYF
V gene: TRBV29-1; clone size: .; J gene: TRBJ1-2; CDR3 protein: CSVVGTGDGYTF
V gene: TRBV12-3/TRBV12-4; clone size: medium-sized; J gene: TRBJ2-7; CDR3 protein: CASSLGSEQYF
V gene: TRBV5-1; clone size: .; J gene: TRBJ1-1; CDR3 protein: CASRGDRRQEAFF
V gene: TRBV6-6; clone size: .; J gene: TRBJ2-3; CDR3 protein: CASSWTISTDTQYF
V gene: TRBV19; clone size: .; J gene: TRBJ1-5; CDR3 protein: CASSIQGTLSNQPQHF
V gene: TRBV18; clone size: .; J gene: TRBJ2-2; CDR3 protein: CASSPPFSGQGSGELFF
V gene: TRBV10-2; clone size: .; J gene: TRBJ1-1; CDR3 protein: CASSPGQFTEAFF
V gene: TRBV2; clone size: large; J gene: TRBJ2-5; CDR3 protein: CASSPGQGAGETQYF
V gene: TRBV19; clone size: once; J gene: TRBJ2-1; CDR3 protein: CASSRPGGWNEQFF
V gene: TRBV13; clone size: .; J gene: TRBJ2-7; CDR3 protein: CASSSWTGNSYEQYF
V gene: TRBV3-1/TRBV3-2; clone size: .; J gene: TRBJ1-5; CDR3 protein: CASSQDYNQPQHF
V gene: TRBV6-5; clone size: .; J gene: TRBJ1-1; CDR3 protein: CASSYSKGAGQAFF
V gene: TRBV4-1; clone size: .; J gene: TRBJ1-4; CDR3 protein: CASSQGPRTYGGANEKLFF
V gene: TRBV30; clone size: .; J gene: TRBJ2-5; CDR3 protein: CAWAVRGQETQYF
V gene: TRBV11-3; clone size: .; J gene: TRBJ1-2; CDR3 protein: CASSLRGANYGYTF
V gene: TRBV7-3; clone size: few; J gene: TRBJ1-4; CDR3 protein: CASRRGGTANEKLFF
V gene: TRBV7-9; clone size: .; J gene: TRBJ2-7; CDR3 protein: CASRPSDYEQYF
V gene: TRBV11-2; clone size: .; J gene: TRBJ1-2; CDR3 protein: CASSPQGLRYGYTF
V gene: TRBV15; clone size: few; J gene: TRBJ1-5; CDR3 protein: CATSSGGGSNQPQHF
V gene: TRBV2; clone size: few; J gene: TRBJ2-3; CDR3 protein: CASSPIGLAGESASTDTQYF
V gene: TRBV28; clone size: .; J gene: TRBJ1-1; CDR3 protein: CASSSTGMNTEAFF
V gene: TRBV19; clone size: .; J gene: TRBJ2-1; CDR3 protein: CASDFSGRGIHEQFF
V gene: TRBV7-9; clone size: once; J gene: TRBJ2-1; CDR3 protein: CASSPSAGGYYNEQFF
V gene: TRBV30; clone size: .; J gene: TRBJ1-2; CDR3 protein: CAWSTAVLTLGESYTF
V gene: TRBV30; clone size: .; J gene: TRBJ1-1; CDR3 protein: CAWRLYTGEAFF
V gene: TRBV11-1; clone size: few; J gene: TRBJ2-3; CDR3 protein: CASSPGLAGPTDTQYF
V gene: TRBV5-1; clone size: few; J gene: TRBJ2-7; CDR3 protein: CASSDQGLAGGEQYF
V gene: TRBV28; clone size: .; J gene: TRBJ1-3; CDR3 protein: CASSLIYALEHTIYF
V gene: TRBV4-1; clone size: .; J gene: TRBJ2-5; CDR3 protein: CASSHPLREETQYF
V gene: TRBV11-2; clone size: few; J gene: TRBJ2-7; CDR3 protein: CASSPGTLSYEQYF
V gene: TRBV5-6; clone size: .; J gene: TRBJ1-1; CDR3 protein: CASSSPGQGRNTEAFF
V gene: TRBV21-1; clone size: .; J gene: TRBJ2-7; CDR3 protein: CASSKTVSPYEQYF
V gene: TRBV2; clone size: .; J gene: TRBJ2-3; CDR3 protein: CASSRAPGEVTDTQYF
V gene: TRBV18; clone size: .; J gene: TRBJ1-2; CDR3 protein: CASSPSTGDSGGYTF
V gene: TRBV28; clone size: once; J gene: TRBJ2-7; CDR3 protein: CASSLGGDRVHEQYF
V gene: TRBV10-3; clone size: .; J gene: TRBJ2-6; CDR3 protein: CAISESPGSLSGANVLTF
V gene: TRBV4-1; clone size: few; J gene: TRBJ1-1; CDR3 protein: CASRTVGDTEAFF